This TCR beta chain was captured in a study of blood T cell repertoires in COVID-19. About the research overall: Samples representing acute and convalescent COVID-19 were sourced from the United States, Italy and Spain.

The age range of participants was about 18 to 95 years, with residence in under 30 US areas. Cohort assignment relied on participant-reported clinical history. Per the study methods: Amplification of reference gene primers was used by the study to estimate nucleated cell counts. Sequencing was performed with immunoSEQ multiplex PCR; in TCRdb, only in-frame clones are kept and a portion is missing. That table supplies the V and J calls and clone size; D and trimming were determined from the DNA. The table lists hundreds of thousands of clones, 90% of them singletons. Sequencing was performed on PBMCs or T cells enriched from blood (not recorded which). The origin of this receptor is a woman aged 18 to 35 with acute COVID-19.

CDR3: CASSKPGQWSEKLFF. CDR3 nucleotide sequence: TGTGCCAGTAGTAAACCGGGACAGTGGAGTGAAAAACTGTTTTTT. The chain combines TRBV19 with TRBJ1-4; 7 positions agree with TRBD1. There are 15 residues in the CDR3. The germline CDR1 and CDR2 sequences are LNHDA and SQIVND (reference sequence). V was clipped by 4 bases and J by 7 bases; unmatched bases: 9.